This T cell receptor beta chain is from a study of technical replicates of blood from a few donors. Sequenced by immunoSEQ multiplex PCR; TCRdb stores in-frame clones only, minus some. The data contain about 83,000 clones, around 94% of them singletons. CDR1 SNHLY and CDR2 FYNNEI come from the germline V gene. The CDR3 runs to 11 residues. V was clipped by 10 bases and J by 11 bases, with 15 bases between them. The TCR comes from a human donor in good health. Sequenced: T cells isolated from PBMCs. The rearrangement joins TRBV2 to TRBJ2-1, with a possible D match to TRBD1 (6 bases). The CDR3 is CATGDGGQQFF. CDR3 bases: TGTGCCACAGGGGACGGCGGGCAGCAGTTCTTC.